This TCR beta chain was identified in a study of blood T cell repertoires in COVID-19. Study-level background: Sources were T cells, B-cell-depleted T cells, or PBMCs; the material itself was cDNA or gDNA.

The CDR3 has 13 amino acids. CDR1 is MDHEN and CDR2 is SYDVKM in the germline V gene. The V end was cut by 5 bases, the J end by 6 bases, with 10 bases between. In the study's own analysis: Estimation of nucleated cell counts relied on the amplification of reference gene primers. Here immunoSEQ multiplex PCR was the method, and the copy in TCRdb shows in-frame clones only, minus some. The DNA was the basis for D and trimming; V, J and clone size are from that table. The sample contains about 150,000 clones, around 87% of which appear only once. This clonotype was sampled from a man older than 75 with acute or convalescent COVID-19. The specimen was peripheral blood. This chain links TRBV28 with TRBJ2-2, with D unclear. CDR3 sequence: CASSTPSPGELFF. CDR3 sequence (DNA): TGTGCCAGCAGTACACCTTCCCCCGGGGAGCTGTTTTTT.